This T cell receptor (beta chain) was found in a study of blood T cell repertoires in COVID-19. Across the whole study: The origin of the acute and convalescent COVID-19 samples was the United States, Italy and Spain. Nucleic acid was either cDNA or gDNA, and it came from T cells, B-cell-depleted T cells, or PBMCs.

This clone has just a few counts. V lost 5 bases and J 0 bases, leaving 19 bases between the germline ends. Germline V lookup: CDR1 SEHNR, CDR2 FQNEAQ (reference sequence). The length of the CDR3 is 17 residues. As processed by the authors: From reference gene primer amplification, estimates of nucleated cell counts were derived. The protocol was immunoSEQ multiplex PCR, while the TCRdb copy is restricted to in-frame clones and leaves out a portion. V, J and clone size derive from that table, while D and trimming were established from the DNA sequence. The sample has some 190,000 clones, about 81% seen once.

The sequenced sample was peripheral blood. The sequence was obtained from a woman aged 55-69 years with COVID-19, enrolled during active disease. The rearrangement joins TRBV7-9 to TRBJ1-1, with D perhaps TRBD1 (5 bases). The CDR3 bases are TGTGCCAGCAGCCCCAGGGTTCTTACTACTATGAACACTGAAGCTTTCTTT. This gives the protein CASSPRVLTTMNTEAFF.